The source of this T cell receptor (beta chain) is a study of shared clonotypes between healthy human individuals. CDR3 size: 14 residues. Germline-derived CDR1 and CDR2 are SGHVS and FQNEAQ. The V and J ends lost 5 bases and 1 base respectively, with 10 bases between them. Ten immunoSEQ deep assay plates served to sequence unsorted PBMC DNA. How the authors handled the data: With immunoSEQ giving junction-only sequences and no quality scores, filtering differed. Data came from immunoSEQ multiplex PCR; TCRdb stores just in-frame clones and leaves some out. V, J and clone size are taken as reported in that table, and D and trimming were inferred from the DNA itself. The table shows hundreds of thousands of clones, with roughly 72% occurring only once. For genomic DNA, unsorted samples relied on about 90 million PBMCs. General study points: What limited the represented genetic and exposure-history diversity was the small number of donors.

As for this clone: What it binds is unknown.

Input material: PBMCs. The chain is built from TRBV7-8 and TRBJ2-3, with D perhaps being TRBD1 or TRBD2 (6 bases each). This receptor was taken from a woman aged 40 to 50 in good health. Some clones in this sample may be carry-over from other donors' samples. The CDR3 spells CASSQGGRTDTQYF. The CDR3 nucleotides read TGTGCCAGCAGCCAAGGGGGGCGCACAGATACGCAGTATTTT.